This TCR beta chain derives from a study of shared clonotypes between healthy human individuals. HIV-negative, healthy adults without recent acute infections or vaccinations were the donors. Germline loops: CDR1 SGHRS, CDR2 YFSETQ. Trimming left V 2 bases short and J 2 bases short, with 14 bases between. The length of the CDR3 is 15 residues. Assay: immunoSEQ multiplex PCR; the TCRdb copy retains only in-frame clones and omits some. This table has 1.4 million to 1.5 million clones, about 96% appearing once. The chain links TRBV5-1 to TRBJ2-7; maybe TRBD2 (6 bases). This sequence was found in a man aged 25 to 40 in good health. The sequencing input was naive CD4+ T cells sorted from blood. Subset reported: CD45RA+ positively selected. The CDR3 bases are TGCGCCAGCAGCTTAGAGAGGGACTTACCCTACGAGCAGTACTTC. Amino acid sequence: CASSLERDLPYEQYF. The full variable domain, rest sourced from reference TRBV5-1 and TRBJ2-7, is KAGVTQTPRYLIKTRGQQVTLSCSPISGHRSVSWYQQTPGQGLQFLFEYFSETQRNKGNFPGRFSGRQFSNSRSEMNVSTLELGDSALYLCASSLERDLPYEQYFGPGTRLTVT.